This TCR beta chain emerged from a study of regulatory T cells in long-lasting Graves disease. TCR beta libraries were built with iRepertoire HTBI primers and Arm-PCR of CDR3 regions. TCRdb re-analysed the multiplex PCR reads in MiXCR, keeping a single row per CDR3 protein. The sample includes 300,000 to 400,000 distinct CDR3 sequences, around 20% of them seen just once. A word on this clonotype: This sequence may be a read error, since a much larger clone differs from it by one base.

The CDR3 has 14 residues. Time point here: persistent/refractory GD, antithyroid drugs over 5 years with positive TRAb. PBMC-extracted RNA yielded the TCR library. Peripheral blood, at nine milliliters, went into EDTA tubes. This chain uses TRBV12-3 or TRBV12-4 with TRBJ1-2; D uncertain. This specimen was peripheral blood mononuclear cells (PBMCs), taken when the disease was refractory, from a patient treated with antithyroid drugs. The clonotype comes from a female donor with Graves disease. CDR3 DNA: TGTGCCGGCAGTCAGTGGGAGCGAGACGCTGGCTACACCTTC. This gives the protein CAGSQWERDAGYTF.